Listed here are 32 T cell receptor beta chains from one sample, sequenced in a study of neoadjuvant nivolumab and ipilimumab in lung cancer. Profiled with immunoSEQ multiplex PCR; TCRdb holds only in-frame clones, not every one. Here the sample spans 25,000 to 30,000 clones, about 85% being singletons. This material consisted of peripheral blood, taken before neoadjuvant nivolumab, alone or with ipilimumab. Receptor source: an adult with non-small cell lung cancer.

There are a few counts of this clone. The V gene is TRBV2, the J gene TRBJ2-7, with D perhaps TRBD1 or TRBD2 (5 bases each). With 4 bases removed from V and 5 bases from J, the gap between germline ends came to 21 bases. Germline values: CDR1 SNHLY, CDR2 FYNNEI. This CDR3 comprises 16 residues. The CDR3 nucleotides read TGTGCCAGCAGTGGGACCTCCGGGCCGGGGCACGACGAGCAGTACTTC. This sequence encodes CASSGTSGPGHDEQYF.

The rearrangement links TRBV7-2 to TRBJ1-3; 7 bases are a match to TRBD1. Germline trimming cut 4 bases from V and 0 bases from J; bases unmatched to any gene: 3. Germline CDR1 reads SGHTA; CDR2 reads FQGNSA. CDR3 size: 15 residues. CDR3 amino acids: CASSWDSTSGNTIYF. CDR3 nucleotide sequence: TGTGCCAGCAGCTGGGACAGCACCTCTGGAAACACCATATATTTT.

The rearrangement joins TRBV4-2 to TRBJ1-5; a weak D match, TRBD1 (6 bases). With 0 bases removed from V and 4 bases from J, the gap between germline ends came to 22 bases. Germline V gene data show CDR1 as LGHNA and CDR2 as YNFKEQ. The CDR3 loop spans 19 amino acids. The CDR3 DNA reads as TGTGCCAGCAGCCAAGATCAAGGGGGGCGGGGAGGACTGAATCAGCCCCAGCATTTT. This gives the protein CASSQDQGGRGGLNQPQHF.

The chain links TRBV7-9 to TRBJ1-2; 7 nucleotides agree with TRBD1. CDR1 and CDR2 (germline): SEHNR, FQNEAQ (reference sequence). V was clipped by 0 bases and J by 7 bases; unmatched bases: 5. The CDR3 sequence is 14 residues long. The CDR3 DNA follows: TGTGCCAGCAGCTTAGCTACAGGGGAGCGTGGCTACACCTTC. Protein product: CASSLATGERGYTF.

The V gene is TRBV7-2, the J gene TRBJ1-3; the D is unclear. The CDR3 extends over 15 amino acids. Germline loops: CDR1 SGHTA, CDR2 FQGNSA. Trimming took off 1 base at V and 13 bases at J, with 20 bases between the two ends. CDR3 in DNA: TGTGCCAGCAGCTTAGGGTGGTGGGCGGGAACGAATATATATTTT. This translates into CASSLGWWAGTNIYF.

This rearrangement joins TRBV28 to TRBJ2-3, with D possibly TRBD1 on 7 matching bases. CDR1 is MDHEN and CDR2 is SYDVKM in the germline V gene. Trimming pared 5 bases from V and 3 bases from J, leaving 18 bases between. CDR3 length: 16 amino acids. CDR3 loop: CASSLGGGYSTDTQYF. The CDR3 bases are TGTGCCAGCAGTCTAGGAGGGGGCTACTCAACAGATACGCAGTATTTT.

The chain combines TRBV11-2 with TRBJ2-5; TRBD2 might be the D (7 bases). Germline CDR1 and CDR2: SGHAT and FQNNGV. The CDR3 extends over 14 amino acids. Between the trimmed V and J ends, which lost 7 bases and 2 bases, there was a span of 14 bases. The CDR3 reads CASTWGGQQETQYF. The CDR3 DNA sequence: TGTGCCAGCACCTGGGGGGGACAACAAGAGACCCAGTACTTC.

The chain has TRBV10-1 and TRBJ1-1; no definite D call. CDR3 length: 12 residues. V shed 0 bases and J shed 8 bases, with 7 bases lying between them. The germline V gene encodes CDR1 WNHNN and CDR2 SYGVQD (reference sequence). The chain's CDR3 is CASSESWEEAFF. The CDR3 nucleotides are TGCGCCAGCAGTGAGTCGTGGGAGGAAGCTTTCTTT.

V is TRBV11-3 and J is TRBJ2-1, with D unresolved. The CDR3 is made up of 13 amino acids. In germline, CDR1 is SGHNT, CDR2 YENEEA. Trimming left V 0 bases short and J 7 bases short, with 7 bases between. The chain's CDR3 is CASSLEGRNEQFF. The CDR3 DNA sequence: TGTGCCAGCAGCTTAGAAGGGCGGAATGAGCAGTTCTTC.

This clone has just one count. V is TRBV6-5 and J is TRBJ1-2, with D possibly TRBD1 on 6 matching bases. The germline gives CDR1 MNHEY, CDR2 SVGAGI. Trimming pared 5 bases from V and 5 bases from J, leaving 18 bases between. The CDR3 length is 15 residues. In DNA form, the CDR3 reads TGTGCCAGCAGTCCTTACTCAGGGGCAGGGTATGGCTACACCTTC. It codes for CASSPYSGAGYGYTF.

CDR3: CASSPGASTEAFF. The CDR3 DNA sequence: TGTGCCAGCAGCCCGGGGGCATCCACTGAAGCTTTCTTT. The chain combines TRBV7-8 with TRBJ1-1, with a possible D match to TRBD1 (6 bases). V was pared by 5 bases and J by 4 bases, with 11 bases between. The germline CDR1 and CDR2 sequences are SGHVS and FQNEAQ. There are 13 residues in the CDR3.

This chain joins TRBV4-2 and TRBJ2-4, with 7 nucleotides matching TRBD2. The J segment lost 5 bases and the V segment lost 1 base, leaving 14 bases of the junction unmatched. Germline CDR1 reads LGHNA; CDR2 reads YNFKEQ. This CDR3 contains 18 residues. In nucleotides, the CDR3 is TGTGCCAGCAGCCAAGTATCGCAGACGAGCGGGGCCCAAAACATTCAGTACTTC. Translated: CASSQVSQTSGAQNIQYF.

The V gene is TRBV9, the J gene TRBJ1-2, with 10 bases aligning to TRBD1. The CDR3 totals 13 residues. V was pared by 3 bases and J by 8 bases, with 4 bases of the junction left unmatched. The V gene's germline CDR1 is SGDLS and CDR2 YYNGEE. In DNA form, the CDR3 reads TGTGCCAGCAGCGGAGGGACAGGGGAAGGCTACACCTTC. This sequence encodes CASSGGTGEGYTF.

This rearrangement joins TRBV4-1 to TRBJ2-3; D call uncertain. CDR1 is MGHRA and CDR2 is YSYEKL in the germline V gene. The CDR3 covers 14 residues. The V end was cut by 1 base, the J end by 2 bases, with 7 bases between. The CDR3 reads CASSQVRVTDTQYF. CDR3 bases: TGCGCCAGCAGCCAAGTACGCGTCACAGATACGCAGTATTTT.

CDR3 coding DNA: TGCGCCAGCAGCCGAATTTACGGGCAGGGTTACGAGCAGTACTTC. Its translation: CASSRIYGQGYEQYF. This chain uses TRBV4-3 with TRBJ2-7, with D maybe TRBD1 (5 bases). This CDR3 comprises 15 residues. The V gene's germline CDR1 is LGHNA and CDR2 YSLEER. The V gene lost 4 bases and the J gene lost 4 bases, with 17 bases spanning the gap.

V usage is TRBV4-1 and J usage is TRBJ2-5, with 9 bases matching TRBD1. CDR3 length: 18 amino acids. Germline V gene sequence: CDR1 MGHRA, CDR2 YSYEKL. V was clipped by 3 bases and J by 0 bases; unmatched bases: 11. The CDR3 bases are TGCGCCAGCAGCCAGAAAGGAAGCGGGACAGGGCACCAAGAGACCCAGTACTTC. Amino acid sequence: CASSQKGSGTGHQETQYF.

The CDR3 DNA reads as TGCGCCAGCAGCTTGGTGCAGGGTAGCTCCTACGAGCAGTACTTC. Residues: CASSLVQGSSYEQYF. The V call is TRBV5-1, the J call TRBJ2-7; weak D call: TRBD1 (5 bases). CDR1 SGHRS and CDR2 YFSETQ come from the germline V gene. The CDR3 sequence is 15 residues long. V was trimmed by 0 bases and J by 0 bases, leaving 10 bases between them.

The V call is TRBV10-3, the J call TRBJ2-3, with TRBD2 as a possible D gene (7 bases). The CDR3 has 14 amino acids. The V gene lost 4 bases and the J gene lost 4 bases, with 12 bases spanning the gap. CDR1 and CDR2 (germline): ENHRY, SYGVKD. This chain's CDR3 is CAISGEGGPDTQYF. The CDR3 region has the DNA TGTGCCATCAGTGGTGAGGGGGGGCCAGATACGCAGTATTTT.

This clone was picked up one time. The V gene is TRBV27, the J gene TRBJ2-2; the D gene is possibly TRBD1 (5 bases). The germline gives CDR1 MNHEY, CDR2 SMNVEV (reference sequence). Trimming took 0 bases from V and 3 from J, leaving 8 bases between them. The CDR3 is 15 residues long. The chain's CDR3 is CASSLSGRDTGELFF. DNA of the CDR3: TGTGCCAGCAGTTTATCTGGCAGGGACACCGGGGAGCTGTTTTTT.

This chain joins TRBV5-5 and TRBJ1-4, with 7 bases that match TRBD1. The CDR3 length is 18 residues. The germline V gene has CDR1 SGHKS and CDR2 YYEKEE (reference sequence). V shed 7 bases, J shed 2 bases, and the junction held 17 bases outside the gene matches. The CDR3 nucleotides are TGTGCCAGCTTTGTCGGCAGAGGGGGACAGAAGACTAATGAAAAACTGTTTTTT. As protein: CASFVGRGGQKTNEKLFF.

The chain carries TRBV7-2 and TRBJ1-3; unclear D gene. Trimming removed 8 bases at V and 3 bases at J, with 11 bases between. The CDR3 consists of 13 residues. CDR1 SGHTA and CDR2 FQGNSA come from the germline V gene. CDR3 region: CASVGENGNTIYF. CDR3 sequence (DNA): TGTGCCAGCGTAGGAGAAAATGGAAACACCATATATTTT.

The chain combines TRBV7-2 with TRBJ1-2; 7 nucleotides line up with TRBD1. Germline CDR1 is SGHTA and CDR2 is FQGNSA. V shed 4 bases and J 2 bases; nucleotides not matched to a gene: 4. The CDR3 is made up of 14 amino acids. Here the CDR3 DNA reads TGTGCCAGCAGCTATGGGACAGCCAACTATGGCTACACCTTC. As protein: CASSYGTANYGYTF.

The V call is TRBV18, the J call TRBJ1-1; D perhaps matches TRBD1 (5 bases). The CDR3 covers 13 residues. The germline V and J ends were trimmed by 4 bases and 1 base, with 7 bases remaining between them. Germline CDR1 KGHSH, CDR2 LQKENI. The CDR3 reads CASSRDGNTEAFF. CDR3 bases: TGTGCCAGCTCACGGGACGGGAACACTGAAGCTTTCTTT.

V and J are TRBV6-5 and TRBJ1-1, with D uncertain. V lost 3 bases and J 6 bases, leaving 11 bases between the germline ends. The CDR3 length is 13 residues. Germline V gene sequence: CDR1 MNHEY, CDR2 SVGAGI. The CDR3: CASSYPRGAEAFF. The CDR3, as DNA: TGTGCCAGCAGTTATCCCCGGGGAGCTGAAGCTTTCTTT.

This clone was detected a few times. This chain uses TRBV5-5 with TRBJ2-7; no clear D gene. The germline V gene has CDR1 SGHKS and CDR2 YYEKEE (reference sequence). Trimming left V 1 base short and J 5 bases short, with 7 bases between. This CDR3 contains 12 residues. The chain's CDR3 is CASSLRVHEQYF. In DNA form, the CDR3 reads TGTGCCAGCAGCTTGAGGGTCCACGAGCAGTACTTC.

The CDR3 protein is CASSLATGSYNEQFF. CDR3 coding DNA: TGTGCCAGCAGCTTAGCGACAGGGTCCTACAATGAGCAGTTCTTC. This chain links TRBV7-9 with TRBJ2-1; 7 bases map to TRBD1. V lost 0 bases and J lost 1; bases outside the gene matches: 0. CDR3 length: 15 amino acids. Germline loops: CDR1 SEHNR, CDR2 FQNEAQ (reference sequence).

The V and J genes are TRBV6-1 and TRBJ2-1; 11 nucleotides agree with TRBD1. Germline CDR1 is MNHNS and CDR2 is SASEGT. The length of the CDR3 is 16 residues. V shed 4 bases, J shed 6 bases, and the junction held 8 bases outside the gene matches. The CDR3 DNA sequence: TGTGCCAGCAGTGCCCGACGTGGGACAGGGGGCAATGAGCAGTTCTTC. It is translated as CASSARRGTGGNEQFF.

The chain joins TRBV29-1 to TRBJ1-5; D perhaps matches TRBD1 (5 bases). CDR1 and CDR2 (germline): SQVTM, ANQGSEA. The germline V and J ends were trimmed by 4 bases and 6 bases, with 16 bases remaining between them. There are 14 residues in the CDR3. The CDR3 reads CSVGLEGAAQPQHF. The CDR3 nucleotides read TGCAGCGTTGGGTTGGAAGGGGCGGCTCAGCCCCAGCATTTT.

V and J are TRBV5-1 and TRBJ2-1, with 15 bases that match TRBD2. The junction had 3 bases not matched to a gene; V was cut back by 4 bases and J by 7 bases. The CDR3 has 15 amino acids. The V gene's germline CDR1 is SGHRS and CDR2 YFSETQ. The CDR3 loop is CASSPGTSGGNEQFF. In nucleotides, the CDR3 is TGCGCCAGCAGCCCAGGGACTAGCGGGGGGAATGAGCAGTTCTTC.

The V gene is TRBV29-1, the J gene TRBJ1-1; D gene unclear. CDR1 is SQVTM and CDR2 is ANQGSEA in the germline V gene. V was clipped by 7 bases and J by 8 bases, with 20 bases between them. This CDR3 region has 13 residues. In nucleotides, the CDR3 is TGCAGCGCCCGCCGAGGGCCCCTGGGGGAAGCTTTCTTT. It is translated as CSARRGPLGEAFF.

Points on this clone: No conserved phenylalanine or tryptophan is present at the end of the CDR3, so a read error is the likely explanation. No DNA is shown, since the ends of the CDR3 on it are uncertain; the CDR3 is the one TCRdb lists. This chain connects TRBV18 to TRBJ2-3. The CDR3 has 12 amino acids, counting both end residues. Germline V gene data show CDR1 as KGHSH and CDR2 as LQKENI. The CDR3 region is CASSTPTSAPYP.

As to this clone: Other nucleotide sequences in the sample specify the same CDR3. The genes are TRBV7-8 and TRBJ1-1; no reliable D call. Per the germline V gene, CDR1 is SGHVS and CDR2 is FQNEAQ. V was trimmed by 1 base and J by 0 bases, leaving 9 bases between them. The CDR3 is made up of 15 amino acids. As DNA, the CDR3 is TGTGCCAGCAGCTTAGTTGTGACCATGAACACTGAAGCTTTCTTT. Its translation is CASSLVVTMNTEAFF.